The clone carrying this T cell receptor (beta chain) came up a few times. Antigen unknown. These data come from a study of early T cells in non-severe SARS-CoV-2 infection. Study overall: Sequencing was performed on bulk RNA from unsorted whole blood, leaving chains unpaired. Points from the study as a whole: Matching results from VDJdb favored anti-spike CD8 responses, leaving private and CD4 specificities undetected.

In the library, individual cDNA molecules carried attached unique molecular identifiers. MiXCR, run by TCRdb on the 5' RACE reads, gives a single entry per CDR3 protein. This sample has some 38,000 distinct CDR3 sequences, with roughly 5% found just once. Sequenced input: whole blood. The source of this sequence is an adult who was a healthcare worker with PCR-confirmed SARS-CoV-2 infection or an uninfected control (not recorded which).

The CDR3 nucleotides read TGTGCCAGTAGCGTTGGACATGGAGAACGGACCCAGTACTTC. Translated: CASSVGHGERTQYF. The rearrangement uses TRBV19 and TRBJ2-5; TRBD1 is a possible D gene (5 bases). In germline, CDR1 is LNHDA, CDR2 SQIVND (reference sequence). Trimming took 6 bases from V and 7 from J, leaving 18 bases between them. CDR3 length: 14 residues.